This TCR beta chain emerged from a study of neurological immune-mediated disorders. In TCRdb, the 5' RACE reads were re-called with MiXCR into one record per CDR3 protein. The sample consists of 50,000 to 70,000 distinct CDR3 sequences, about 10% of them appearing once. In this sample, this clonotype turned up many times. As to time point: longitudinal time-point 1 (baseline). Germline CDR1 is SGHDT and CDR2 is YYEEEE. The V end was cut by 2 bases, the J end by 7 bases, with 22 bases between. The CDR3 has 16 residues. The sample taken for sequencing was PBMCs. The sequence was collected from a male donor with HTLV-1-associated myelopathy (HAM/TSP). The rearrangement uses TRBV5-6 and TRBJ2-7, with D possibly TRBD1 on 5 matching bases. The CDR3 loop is CASSFGRVPLVWEQYF. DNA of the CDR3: TGTGCCAGCAGCTTTGGCAGGGTACCCCTTGTCTGGGAGCAGTACTTC.